This T cell receptor (beta chain) was sequenced during a study of cytomegalovirus exposure and HLA in healthy donors. Study as a whole: The roughly 130 validation repertoires used the same platform as the 650 to 850 first-cohort repertoires (as reported by a later analysis). Study results and limitations: Despite most TCR sequences being rare, some public TCRs occurred in many donors. The study flagged approximately 180 TCR beta chains as cytomegalovirus-associated.

The validation cohort, a group of under 150 subjects, included the donors and was separate from the approximately 670-subject first cohort. The germline CDR1 and CDR2 sequences are SGHAT and FQNNGV. The CDR3 contains 12 residues. V was shortened by 3 bases and J by 5 bases, with 4 bases between the two germline ends. For this clone: The antigen is not known.

Generated by immunoSEQ multiplex PCR, the TCRdb table keeps only in-frame clones and is missing some. This sample has tens of thousands of clones, with around 96% found just once. The genes are TRBV11-2 and TRBJ1-4; D remains ambiguous. Material: PBMCs. The clonotype was recovered from a man younger than 35 in good health and CMV-seronegative. In nucleotides, the CDR3 is TGTGCCAGCAGCTTCGGGAATGAAAAACTGTTTTTT. Residues: CASSFGNEKLFF.